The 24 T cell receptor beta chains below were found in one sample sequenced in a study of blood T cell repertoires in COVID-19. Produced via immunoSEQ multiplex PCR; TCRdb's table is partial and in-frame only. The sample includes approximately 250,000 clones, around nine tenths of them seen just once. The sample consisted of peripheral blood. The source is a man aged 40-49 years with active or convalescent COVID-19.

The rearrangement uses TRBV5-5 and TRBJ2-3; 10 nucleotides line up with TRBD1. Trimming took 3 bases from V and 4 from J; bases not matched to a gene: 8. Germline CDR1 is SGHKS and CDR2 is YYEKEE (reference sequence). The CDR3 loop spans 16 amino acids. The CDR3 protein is CASSSDRGRAADTQYF. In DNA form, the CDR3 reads TGTGCCAGCAGCTCAGACAGGGGGCGCGCGGCAGATACGCAGTATTTT.

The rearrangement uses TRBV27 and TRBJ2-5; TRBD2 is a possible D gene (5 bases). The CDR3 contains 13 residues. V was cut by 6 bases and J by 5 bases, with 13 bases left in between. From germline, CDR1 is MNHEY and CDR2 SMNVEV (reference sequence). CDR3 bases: TGTGCCAGCAGGGGAGACGTATTTGAGACCCAGTACTTC. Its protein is CASRGDVFETQYF.

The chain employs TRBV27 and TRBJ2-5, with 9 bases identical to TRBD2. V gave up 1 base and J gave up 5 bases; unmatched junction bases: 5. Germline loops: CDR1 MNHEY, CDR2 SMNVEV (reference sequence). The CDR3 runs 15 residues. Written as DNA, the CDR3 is TGTGCCAGCAGTTTATTCTTAGCGGGAGCGGAGACCCAGTACTTC. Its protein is CASSLFLAGAETQYF.

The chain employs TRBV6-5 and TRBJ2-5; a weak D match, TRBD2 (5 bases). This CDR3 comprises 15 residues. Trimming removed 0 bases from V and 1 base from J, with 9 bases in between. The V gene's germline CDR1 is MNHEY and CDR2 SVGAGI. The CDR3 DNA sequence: TGTGCCAGCAGTTACTCAGAGGGCGCCCAAGAGACCCAGTACTTC. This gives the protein CASSYSEGAQETQYF.

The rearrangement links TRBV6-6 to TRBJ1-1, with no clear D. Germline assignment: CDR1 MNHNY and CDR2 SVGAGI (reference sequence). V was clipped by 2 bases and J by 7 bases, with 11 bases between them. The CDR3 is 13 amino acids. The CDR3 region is CASSYQSRGEAFF. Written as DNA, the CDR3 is TGTGCCAGCAGTTACCAATCAAGAGGTGAAGCTTTCTTT.

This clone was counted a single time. The CDR3 region has the DNA TGTGCCAGCACCGGGAACTTGGAGCAGTTCTTC. Protein sequence: CASTGNLEQFF. The chain has TRBV25-1 and TRBJ2-1, with TRBD2 as a possible D gene (5 bases). V lost 7 bases, J lost 10 bases, and 11 bases lay in between. CDR1 is MGHDK, CDR2 SYGVNS, per germline. The CDR3 covers 11 residues.

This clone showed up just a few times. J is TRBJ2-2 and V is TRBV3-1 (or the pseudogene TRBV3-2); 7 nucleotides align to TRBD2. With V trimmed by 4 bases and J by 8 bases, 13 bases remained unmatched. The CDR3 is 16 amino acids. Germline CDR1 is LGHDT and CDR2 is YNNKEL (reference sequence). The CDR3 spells CASSPPQRGLTGELFF. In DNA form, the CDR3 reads TGTGCCAGCAGCCCCCCGCAGCGGGGACTCACGGGGGAGCTGTTTTTT.

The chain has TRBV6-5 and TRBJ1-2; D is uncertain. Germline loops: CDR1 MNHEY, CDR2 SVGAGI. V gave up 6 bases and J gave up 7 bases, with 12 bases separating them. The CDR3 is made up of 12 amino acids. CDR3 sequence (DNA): TGTGCCAGCAGGGTTGAGGGTCGTGGCTACACCTTC. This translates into CASRVEGRGYTF.

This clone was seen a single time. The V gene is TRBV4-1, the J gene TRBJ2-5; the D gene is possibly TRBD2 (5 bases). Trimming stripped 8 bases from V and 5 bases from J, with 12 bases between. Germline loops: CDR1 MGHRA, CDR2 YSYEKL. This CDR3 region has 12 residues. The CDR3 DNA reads TGCGCCAGCCGGGGAGCCGGGGAGACCCAGTACTTC. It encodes CASRGAGETQYF.

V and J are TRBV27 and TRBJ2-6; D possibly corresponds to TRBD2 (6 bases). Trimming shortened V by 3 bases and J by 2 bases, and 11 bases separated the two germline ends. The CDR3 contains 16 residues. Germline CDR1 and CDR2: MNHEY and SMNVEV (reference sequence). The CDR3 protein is CASSLPGEAGANVLTF. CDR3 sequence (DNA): TGTGCCAGCAGTTTGCCGGGGGAGGCTGGGGCCAACGTCCTGACTTTC.

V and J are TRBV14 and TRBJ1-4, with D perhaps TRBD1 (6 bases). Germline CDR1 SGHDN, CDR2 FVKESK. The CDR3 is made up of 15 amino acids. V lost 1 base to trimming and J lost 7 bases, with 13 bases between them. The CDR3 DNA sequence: TGTGCCAGCAGCCAAGTATGGGGGCCAAGTGAAAAACTGTTTTTT. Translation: CASSQVWGPSEKLFF.

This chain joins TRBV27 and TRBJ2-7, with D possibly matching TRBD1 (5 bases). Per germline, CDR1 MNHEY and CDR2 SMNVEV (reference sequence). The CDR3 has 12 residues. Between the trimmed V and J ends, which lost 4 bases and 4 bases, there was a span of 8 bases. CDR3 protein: CASSSSGYEQYF. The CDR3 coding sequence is TGTGCCAGCAGTTCTTCAGGGTACGAGCAGTACTTC.

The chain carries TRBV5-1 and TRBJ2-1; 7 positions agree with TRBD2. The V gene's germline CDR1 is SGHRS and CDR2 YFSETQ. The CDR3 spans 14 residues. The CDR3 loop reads CPRFGLGSYNEQFF. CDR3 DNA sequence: TGCCCCCGGTTCGGACTAGGGTCCTACAATGAGCAGTTCTTC.

The CDR3 DNA reads as TGTGCCATCAGTGATACAGGGAACTATGGCTACACCTTC. Translation gives CAISDTGNYGYTF. The V call is TRBV10-3, the J call TRBJ1-2; D might be TRBD1 (6 bases). Germline loops: CDR1 ENHRY, CDR2 SYGVKD. The CDR3 runs 13 residues. The V end lost 3 bases, the J end lost 2 bases, and 7 bases lay between the germline ends.

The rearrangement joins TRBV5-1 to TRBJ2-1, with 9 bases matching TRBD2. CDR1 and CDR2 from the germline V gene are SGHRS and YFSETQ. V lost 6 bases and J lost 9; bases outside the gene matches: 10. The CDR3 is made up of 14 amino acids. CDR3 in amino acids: CASMGLAGSGEQFF. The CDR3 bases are TGCGCCAGCATGGGACTAGCAGGGTCGGGTGAGCAGTTCTTC.

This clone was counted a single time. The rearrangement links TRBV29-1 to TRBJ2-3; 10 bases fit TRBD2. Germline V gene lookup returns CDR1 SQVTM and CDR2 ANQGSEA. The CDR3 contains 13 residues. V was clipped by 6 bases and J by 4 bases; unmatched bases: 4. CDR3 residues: CSVPSGSADTQYF. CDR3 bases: TGCAGCGTCCCTAGCGGGAGTGCAGATACGCAGTATTTT.

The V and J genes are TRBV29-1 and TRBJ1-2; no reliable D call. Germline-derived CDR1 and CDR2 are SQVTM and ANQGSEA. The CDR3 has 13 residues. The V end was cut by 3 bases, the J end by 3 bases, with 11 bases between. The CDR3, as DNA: TGCAGCGTTGAGGGGAGGAAGGACTATGGCTACACCTTC. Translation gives CSVEGRKDYGYTF.

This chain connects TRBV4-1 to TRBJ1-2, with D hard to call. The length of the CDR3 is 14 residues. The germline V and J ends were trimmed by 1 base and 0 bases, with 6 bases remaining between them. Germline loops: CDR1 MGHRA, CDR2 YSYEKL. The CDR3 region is CASSQVSANYGYTF. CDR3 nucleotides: TGCGCCAGCAGCCAAGTCAGTGCTAACTATGGCTACACCTTC.

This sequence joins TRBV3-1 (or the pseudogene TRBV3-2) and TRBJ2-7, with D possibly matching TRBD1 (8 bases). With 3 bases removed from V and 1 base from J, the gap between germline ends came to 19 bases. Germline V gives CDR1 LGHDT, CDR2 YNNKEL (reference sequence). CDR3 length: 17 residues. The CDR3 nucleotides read TGTGCCAGCAGCCATGCCCCGTTACAGGGGGGGTCCTACGAGCAGTACTTC. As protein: CASSHAPLQGGSYEQYF.

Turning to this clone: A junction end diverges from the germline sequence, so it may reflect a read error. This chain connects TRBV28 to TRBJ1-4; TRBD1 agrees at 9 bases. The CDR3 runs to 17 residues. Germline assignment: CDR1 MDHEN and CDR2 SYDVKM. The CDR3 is CASSIWDRDTTNEKLFF. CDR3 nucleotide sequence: TGTGCCAGCAGTATATGGGACAGGGATACAACTAATGAAAAACTGTTTTTT.

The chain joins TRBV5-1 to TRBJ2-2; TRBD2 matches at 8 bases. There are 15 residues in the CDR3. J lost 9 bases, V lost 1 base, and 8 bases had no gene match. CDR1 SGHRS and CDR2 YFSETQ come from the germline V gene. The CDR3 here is CASSLFHGGAWELFF. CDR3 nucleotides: TGCGCCAGCAGCTTGTTCCACGGGGGGGCCTGGGAGCTGTTTTTT. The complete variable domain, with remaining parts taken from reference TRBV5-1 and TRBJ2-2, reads KAGVTQTPRYLIKTRGQQVTLSCSPISGHRSVSWYQQTPGQGLQFLFEYFSETQRNKGNFPGRFSGRQFSNSRSEMNVSTLELGDSALYLCASSLFHGGAWELFFGEGSRLTVL.

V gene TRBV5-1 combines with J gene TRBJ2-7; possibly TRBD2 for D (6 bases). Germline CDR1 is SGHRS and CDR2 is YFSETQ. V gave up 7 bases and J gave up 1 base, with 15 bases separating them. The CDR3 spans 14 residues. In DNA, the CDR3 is TGCGCCAGCGCCAAGGAGGGGCAATCCTACGAGCAGTACTTC. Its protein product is CASAKEGQSYEQYF.

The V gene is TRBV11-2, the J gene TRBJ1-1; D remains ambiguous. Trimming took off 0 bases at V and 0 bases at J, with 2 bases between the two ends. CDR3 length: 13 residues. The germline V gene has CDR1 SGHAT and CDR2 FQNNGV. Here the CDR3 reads CASSLDMNTEAFF. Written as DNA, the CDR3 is TGTGCCAGCAGCTTAGACATGAACACTGAAGCTTTCTTT.

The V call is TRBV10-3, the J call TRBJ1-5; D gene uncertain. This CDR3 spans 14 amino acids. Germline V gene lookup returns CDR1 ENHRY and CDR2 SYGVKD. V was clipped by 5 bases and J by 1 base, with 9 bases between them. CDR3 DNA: TGTGCCATCAGTACAGAACCAAGCAATCAGCCCCAGCATTTT. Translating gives CAISTEPSNQPQHF.